This T cell receptor beta chain was documented in a study of cytomegalovirus exposure and HLA in healthy donors. Study-wide results and caveats: By a later analysis, the bulk of CMV-associated TCR beta chains appeared HLA-restricted.

PCR amplification relied on 60 Vbeta primers (plus 13 Jbeta primers). The data were produced by immunoSEQ multiplex PCR, yet TCRdb's version contains in-frame clones alone and is incomplete. This repertoire shows about 120,000 clones, 8.5% to 9% found once; its top ten account for 6%. Concerning this clone: Its antigen is not identified.

This TCR was recovered from a middle-aged woman in good health and CMV-seropositive. The specimen sequenced was PBMCs.

The DNA of the CDR3 is TGTGCCAGCAGCCGTCTTAGCAATCAGCCCCAGCATTTT. Its protein product is CASSRLSNQPQHF. V and J are TRBV7-2 and TRBJ1-5; D gene unclear. Trimming cost V 5 bases and J 0 bases, with 5 bases left between them. The CDR3 covers 13 residues. Germline CDR1 and CDR2: SGHTA and FQGNSA.